The 6 T cell receptor beta chains below come from one sample, sequenced in a study of blood T cell repertoires in COVID-19 (dated by TCRdb to about 2020). Library preparation employed the immunoSEQ multiplex PCR assay. The source is immuneACCESS, and TCRdb retained only in-frame sequences with V and J called. Part of the clones is not carried over; for the studies checked, unresolved V genes explain less than half of this, and the remainder is unexplained. This sample gives approximately 490,000 clones in total; 88% of them show up just once. The ten largest account for 6.5% to 8.5% of the sample. The sequencing input was PBMCs or T cells enriched from blood (not recorded which). These receptors originate from a woman between 55 and 75 years old who had recovered from COVID-19.

This clone has a single count. The rearrangement links TRBV5-8 to TRBJ1-2, with D maybe TRBD1 (6 bases). Deletions cut 4 bases from V and 1 base from J, with 14 bases between. CDR3 length: 15 amino acids. CDR1 SGHTS and CDR2 YDEGEE come from the germline V gene. CDR3 bases: TGTGCCAGCAGCCTACAGGGATCTTTTAACTATGGCTACACCTTC. Translated, it gives CASSLQGSFNYGYTF.

The chain employs TRBV6-5 and TRBJ1-2; D remains unclear. Germline V gene lookup returns CDR1 MNHEY and CDR2 SVGAGI. The length of the CDR3 is 14 residues. V was trimmed by 6 bases and J by 3 bases, leaving 14 bases between them. The CDR3 protein is CASRADAAHYGYTF. The CDR3 coding sequence is TGTGCCAGCAGGGCTGATGCCGCTCACTATGGCTACACCTTC.

The rearrangement uses TRBV5-1 and TRBJ1-1, with 7 bases aligning to TRBD1. With V trimmed by 7 bases and J by 0 bases, 9 bases remained unmatched. Looked up from germline, CDR1 is SGHRS and CDR2 is YFSETQ. The CDR3 sequence is 15 residues long. The CDR3 DNA sequence: TGCGCCAGCGCTACTCCCACAGGGGTGAACACTGAAGCTTTCTTT. It codes for CASATPTGVNTEAFF.

This chain uses TRBV30 with TRBJ1-2, with 8 bases lining up with TRBD1. This CDR3 region has 14 residues. The V and J ends lost 2 bases and 6 bases, in that order; junction bases with no gene match: 8. Germline lookup yields CDR1 GTSNPN and CDR2 SVGIG (reference sequence). DNA for the CDR3: TGTGCCTGGAGTCGGACAGGGCCTTTTGATGGCTACACCTTC. This codes for CAWSRTGPFDGYTF.

In this sample, this clone turned up a few times. The V call is TRBV7-6, the J call TRBJ1-3; D unclear. Germline V gene lookup returns CDR1 SGHVS and CDR2 FNYEAQ. CDR3 length: 15 amino acids. Deletions cut 2 bases from V and 8 bases from J, with 16 bases between. The CDR3 here is CASSLWPGPRDTIYF. The CDR3 bases are TGTGCCAGCAGCTTATGGCCGGGTCCCCGGGACACCATATATTTT.

The chain recombines TRBV6-6 with TRBJ1-4; D remains ambiguous. The CDR3 sequence is 15 residues long. Between the trimmed V and J ends, which lost 0 bases and 0 bases, there was a span of 5 bases. Germline-derived CDR1 and CDR2 are MNHNY and SVGAGI (reference sequence). DNA for the CDR3: TGTGCCAGCAGTTACTCCCTCTCAACTAATGAAAAACTGTTTTTT. It specifies CASSYSLSTNEKLFF.